The 11 T cell receptor beta chains below come from one sample, sequenced in a study of PD-L1 blockade in urothelial cancer (dated by TCRdb to the late 2010s). The sample's time point, from its label and the paper: pretreatment peripheral blood. Libraries were constructed by the immunoSEQ multiplex PCR assay. In its TCRdb copy, this immuneACCESS table keeps in-frame sequences only and misses some clones. Where compared with another copy, unresolved V genes explain less than half of these, and the others have no known cause. Across this sample there are 50,000 to 75,000 clones, with around four fifths seen only once. The top ten clones comprise 1.5% to 2% of the sample. Sequencing used PBMCs, obtained around atezolizumab (anti-PD-L1) treatment. The receptors were gathered from a man in his sixties or seventies with urothelial cancer.

The rearrangement uses TRBV18 and TRBJ2-1, with a possible D match to TRBD1 (5 bases). Germline V gene lookup returns CDR1 KGHSH and CDR2 LQKENI. V lost 5 bases to trimming and J lost 8 bases, with 13 bases between them. The CDR3 has 13 residues. This CDR3 reads CASSATGSHEQFF. The CDR3 DNA is TGTGCCAGCTCAGCCACAGGTAGCCATGAGCAGTTCTTC.

The chain carries TRBV15 and TRBJ1-5, with TRBD1 identical over 7 bases. Germline CDR1 and CDR2: LNHNV and YYDKDF (reference sequence). J was trimmed by 6 bases and V by 0 bases; bases with no gene match: 5. This CDR3 is 15 amino acids long. The CDR3 spells CATSRDLGGFQPQHF. The CDR3 bases are TGTGCCACCAGCAGAGATCTAGGGGGCTTTCAGCCCCAGCATTTT.

The chain employs TRBV2 and TRBJ2-2, with 7 bases that match TRBD2. The trim removed 3 bases at V and 3 bases at J, leaving 7 bases unmatched. The germline V gene has CDR1 SNHLY and CDR2 FYNNEI. CDR3 size: 16 residues. CDR3 amino acids: CASSDSQRGYTGELFF. The CDR3 DNA reads as TGTGCCAGCAGTGATTCCCAGCGGGGCTACACCGGGGAGCTGTTTTTT.

This sequence joins TRBV10-3 and TRBJ1-2; 9 bases align to TRBD1. CDR3 length equals 13 residues. Looked up from germline, CDR1 is ENHRY and CDR2 is SYGVKD. J gave up 6 bases and V 6 bases, and 5 bases lay outside the gene matches. The CDR3 reads CAISRDREDGYTF. The CDR3 DNA reads TGTGCCATCAGCCGGGACAGGGAGGATGGCTACACCTTC.

The V and J genes are TRBV10-3 and TRBJ2-1; TRBD1 might be the D (6 bases). Trimming left V 5 bases short and J 4 bases short, with 21 bases between. Germline lookup yields CDR1 ENHRY and CDR2 SYGVKD. The CDR3 consists of 17 residues. CDR3 sequence reads: CAISRDPTGKPYNEQFF. In nucleotides, the CDR3 is TGTGCCATCAGTCGCGACCCCACAGGGAAACCTTACAATGAGCAGTTCTTC.

The chain carries TRBV6-5 and TRBJ2-3, with TRBD2 as a possible D gene (6 bases). This CDR3 is built from 15 residues. Deletions cut 0 bases from V and 5 bases from J, with 12 bases between. Germline values: CDR1 MNHEY, CDR2 SVGAGI. DNA of the CDR3: TGTGCCAGCAGTTACTCAGGAGGGCTCGGAGATACGCAGTATTTT. It is translated as CASSYSGGLGDTQYF.

This rearrangement joins TRBV29-1 to TRBJ1-3; 10 nucleotides agree with TRBD1. Germline-derived CDR1 and CDR2 are SQVTM and ANQGSEA. J gave up 4 bases and V 5 bases, and 2 bases lay outside the gene matches. The CDR3 loop spans 13 amino acids. DNA of the CDR3: TGCAGCGTTAGGACAGGGGGGGGAAACACCATATATTTT. This encodes CSVRTGGGNTIYF.

The chain combines TRBV7-2 with TRBJ2-1, with 12 positions matching TRBD2. The CDR3 runs to 18 residues. Germline V gives CDR1 SGHTA, CDR2 FQGNSA. V gave up 8 bases and J gave up 1 base; unmatched junction bases: 12. CDR3 DNA sequence: TGTGCCAGCTCCCAGATTGGGACTAGCGGGCGGTCCTACAATGAGCAGTTCTTC. It encodes CASSQIGTSGRSYNEQFF.

This chain connects TRBV4-1 to TRBJ2-1, with TRBD2 as a possible D gene (6 bases). The CDR3 is 16 residues long. CDR1 is MGHRA and CDR2 is YSYEKL in the germline V gene. V lost 0 bases and J lost 0, with 9 bases in between. The chain's CDR3 is CASSQEIAASYNEQFF. Here the CDR3 DNA reads TGCGCCAGCAGCCAAGAGATAGCGGCCTCCTACAATGAGCAGTTCTTC.

This clone was recorded once. The V call is TRBV7-9, the J call TRBJ2-7, with D possibly TRBD1 on 6 matching bases. Trimming removed 3 bases from V and 1 base from J, with 10 bases in between. Per germline, CDR1 SEHNR and CDR2 FQNEAQ (reference sequence). The CDR3 consists of 14 residues. The DNA of the CDR3 is TGTGCCAGCAGCTTTTGGGGGCGATCCTACGAGCAGTACTTC. This gives the protein CASSFWGRSYEQYF.

This chain links TRBV4-3 with TRBJ2-7; 11 positions agree with TRBD2. Germline V gene sequence: CDR1 LGHNA, CDR2 YSLEER. V shed 2 bases, J shed 3 bases, and the junction held 21 bases outside the gene matches. CDR3 length: 21 amino acids. CDR3 coding DNA: TGCGCCAGCAGCCAACATTTCGGACAGGGGTTAGTAGCGGGAGGGGTCTACGAGCAGTACTTC. This gives the protein CASSQHFGQGLVAGGVYEQYF.